The rows below give T cell receptor beta chains drawn from one sample of a study of T cell responses to AZD1222 COVID-19 vaccine. TCRdb keeps only in-frame clones here, not all; method: immunoSEQ multiplex PCR. The table has about 130,000 clones, 85% to 95% seen once. The source was peripheral blood, collected 28 days after the second AZD1222 dose. Receptor source: an adult who received the AZD1222 COVID-19 vaccine. Each CDR3 is given with its conserved first and last residue. The D gene is left open where the match is weak. Clone size is shown for a subset of rows, as once, few, many or a class of expanded clone.

cdr3_aa: CATRTSGGANTGELFF; cdr3_nt: TGTGCCACGCGGACTAGCGGGGGAGCGAACACCGGGGAGCTGTTTTTT; d_call: TRBD2; v_call: TRBV10-3; clone_size: NA; j_call: TRBJ2-2
cdr3_aa: CASSYSAALKGGYTF; cdr3_nt: TGTGCCAGCAGTTACTCGGCCGCACTAAAGGGAGGCTACACCTTC; d_call: NA; v_call: TRBV6-5; clone_size: NA; j_call: TRBJ1-2
cdr3_aa: CASSYLIGGAGEQFF; cdr3_nt: TGTGCCAGCAGTTACCTTATTGGGGGGGCGGGTGAGCAGTTCTTC; d_call: NA; v_call: TRBV6-5; clone_size: NA; j_call: TRBJ2-1
cdr3_aa: CASSAQTGEAYGYTF; cdr3_nt: TGTGCCAGTAGTGCCCAGACAGGGGAAGCCTATGGCTACACCTTC; d_call: TRBD1; v_call: TRBV19; clone_size: NA; j_call: TRBJ1-2
cdr3_aa: CATSSTTARPGRRLYYTF; cdr3_nt: TGTGCCACCAGCAGCACTACCGCCAGACCGGGCCGCCGCCTTTACTACACCTTC; d_call: NA; v_call: TRBV15; clone_size: NA; j_call: TRBJ1-2
cdr3_aa: CASSLGTSAKETQYF; cdr3_nt: TGCGCCAGCAGCTTAGGGACTAGCGCAAAAGAGACCCAGTACTTC; d_call: TRBD2; v_call: TRBV5-1; clone_size: NA; j_call: TRBJ2-5
cdr3_aa: CASSRVPGGYGYTF; cdr3_nt: TGTGCCAGCAGCCGGGTCCCAGGGGGCTATGGCTACACCTTC; d_call: TRBD1; v_call: TRBV3-1/TRBV3-2; clone_size: NA; j_call: TRBJ1-2
cdr3_aa: CASSEAGYSNQPQHF; cdr3_nt: TGTGCCAGCAGTGAAGCGGGGTATAGCAATCAGCCCCAGCATTTT; d_call: NA; v_call: TRBV6-1; clone_size: NA; j_call: TRBJ1-5
cdr3_aa: CASSRTGTGYGYTF; cdr3_nt: TGCGCCAGCAGCAGAACCGGGACAGGCTATGGCTACACCTTC; d_call: TRBD1; v_call: TRBV4-1; clone_size: NA; j_call: TRBJ1-2
cdr3_aa: CASSLLREGTQYF; cdr3_nt: TGTGCCAGCAGTTTATTGCGGGAGGGGACCCAGTACTTC; d_call: TRBD2; v_call: TRBV12-3/TRBV12-4; clone_size: once; j_call: TRBJ2-5
cdr3_aa: CASSTNTGELFF; cdr3_nt: TGTGCCAGCTCGACCAACACCGGGGAGCTGTTTTTT; d_call: NA; v_call: TRBV18; clone_size: NA; j_call: TRBJ2-2
cdr3_aa: CASSARLGDLRGFF; cdr3_nt: TGCGCCAGCAGCGCCCGGTTAGGGGATTTAAGGGGGTTCTTT; d_call: NA; v_call: TRBV5-1; clone_size: NA; j_call: TRBJ1-1
cdr3_aa: CASSLGWSTGSRSYNEQFF; cdr3_nt: TGTGCCAGCAGCTTAGGATGGTCGACGGGGAGCCGCTCCTACAATGAGCAGTTCTTC; d_call: NA; v_call: TRBV11-3; clone_size: NA; j_call: TRBJ2-1
cdr3_aa: CASSRDREVSPLHF; cdr3_nt: TGTGCCAGCAGCAGAGACAGGGAGGTTTCACCCCTCCACTTT; d_call: NA; v_call: TRBV21-1; clone_size: NA; j_call: TRBJ1-6
cdr3_aa: CASSLGPGLGYTF; cdr3_nt: TGTGCCAGCAGCTTAGGGCCGGGACTAGGCTACACCTTC; d_call: NA; v_call: TRBV7-6; clone_size: NA; j_call: TRBJ1-2
cdr3_aa: CASSPPSGTDTQYF; cdr3_nt: TGTGCCAGCTCACCACCTAGCGGAACAGATACGCAGTATTTT; d_call: NA; v_call: TRBV18; clone_size: NA; j_call: TRBJ2-3
cdr3_aa: CASSRKNTGYEQYF; cdr3_nt: TGTGCCAGCAGCCGAAAAAACACAGGGTACGAGCAGTACTTC; d_call: NA; v_call: TRBV9; clone_size: NA; j_call: TRBJ2-7
cdr3_aa: CASSRDGFTGAFF; cdr3_nt: TGTGCCAGCAGCAGGGACGGGTTCACTGGAGCTTTCTTT; d_call: NA; v_call: TRBV7-9; clone_size: NA; j_call: TRBJ1-1
cdr3_aa: CASSLQPYPSTRGPSYEQYF; cdr3_nt: TGCGCCAGCAGCCTTCAGCCATATCCCAGTACCAGGGGCCCATCCTACGAGCAGTACTTC; d_call: NA; v_call: TRBV4-1; clone_size: NA; j_call: TRBJ2-7
cdr3_aa: CASSQDRDRVEKLFF; cdr3_nt: TGCGCCAGCAGCCAGGACCGGGACAGGGTTGAAAAACTGTTTTTT; d_call: TRBD1; v_call: TRBV4-3; clone_size: NA; j_call: TRBJ1-4
cdr3_aa: CASSLREGSETQYF; cdr3_nt: TGTGCCAGCAGCCTGAGAGAAGGGTCAGAGACCCAGTACTTC; d_call: NA; v_call: TRBV5-4; clone_size: NA; j_call: TRBJ2-5
cdr3_aa: CASSTATGHNQPQHF; cdr3_nt: TGTGCCAGCAGCACCGCTACCGGACACAATCAGCCCCAGCATTTT; d_call: NA; v_call: TRBV28; clone_size: NA; j_call: TRBJ1-5
cdr3_aa: CASSEAPAIAEKLFF; cdr3_nt: TGTGCCAGCAGTGAAGCGCCGGCAATTGCTGAAAAACTGTTTTTT; d_call: NA; v_call: TRBV6-1; clone_size: once; j_call: TRBJ1-4
cdr3_aa: CASIYGGPYRYEQYF; cdr3_nt: TGTGCCAGCATTTACGGGGGGCCTTACCGCTACGAGCAGTACTTC; d_call: NA; v_call: TRBV6-7; clone_size: NA; j_call: TRBJ2-7
cdr3_aa: CASSHGTGNTGELFF; cdr3_nt: TGTGCCAGCAGCCACGGTACGGGGAACACCGGGGAGCTGTTTTTT; d_call: NA; v_call: TRBV4-2; clone_size: NA; j_call: TRBJ2-2
cdr3_aa: CASKTSGGADTQYF; cdr3_nt: TGTGCCAGCAAGACTAGCGGGGGGGCAGATACGCAGTATTTT; d_call: TRBD2; v_call: TRBV5-4; clone_size: NA; j_call: TRBJ2-3
cdr3_aa: CASGTLGSTEAFF; cdr3_nt: TGTGCCAGTGGGACGTTGGGGAGCACTGAAGCTTTCTTT; d_call: NA; v_call: TRBV19; clone_size: NA; j_call: TRBJ1-1
cdr3_aa: CASSPGTGKEEQFF; cdr3_nt: TGTGCCAGCAGCCCCGGGACAGGGAAGGAGGAGCAGTTCTTC; d_call: TRBD1; v_call: TRBV7-3; clone_size: NA; j_call: TRBJ2-1
cdr3_aa: CASSSYTGTSGALSYEQYF; cdr3_nt: TGCGCCAGCAGCTCATACACCGGGACTAGCGGGGCCCTATCCTACGAGCAGTACTTC; d_call: TRBD2; v_call: TRBV5-1; clone_size: NA; j_call: TRBJ2-7
cdr3_aa: CASSLLPGLYGYTF; cdr3_nt: TGTGCCAGCAGTTTATTGCCGGGACTCTATGGCTACACCTTC; d_call: NA; v_call: TRBV27; clone_size: NA; j_call: TRBJ1-2
cdr3_aa: CASSLTGGSTDTQYF; cdr3_nt: TGTGCCAGCAGCTTAACAGGGGGAAGCACAGATACGCAGTATTTT; d_call: TRBD1; v_call: TRBV11-1; clone_size: NA; j_call: TRBJ2-3
cdr3_aa: CATGGNRSYNEQFF; cdr3_nt: TGTGCCACCGGGGGCAATCGCTCCTACAATGAGCAGTTCTTC; d_call: NA; v_call: TRBV10-3; clone_size: NA; j_call: TRBJ2-1
cdr3_aa: CASSTLQGFDTEAFF; cdr3_nt: TGTGCCAGCAGTACCCTACAGGGATTCGACACTGAAGCTTTCTTT; d_call: NA; v_call: TRBV6-2/TRBV6-3; clone_size: NA; j_call: TRBJ1-1
cdr3_aa: CASSHKILGTPYGYTF; cdr3_nt: TGTGCCAGCAGCCATAAAATCTTGGGGACACCCTATGGCTACACCTTC; d_call: NA; v_call: TRBV3-1/TRBV3-2; clone_size: NA; j_call: TRBJ1-2
cdr3_aa: CASNSMGVNEKLFF; cdr3_nt: TGTGCCAGCAACTCCATGGGGGTTAATGAAAAACTGTTTTTT; d_call: NA; v_call: TRBV3-1/TRBV3-2; clone_size: NA; j_call: TRBJ1-4
cdr3_aa: CASSQGTGGSYEQYF; cdr3_nt: TGCGCCAGCAGCCAAGGGACAGGGGGCTCCTACGAGCAGTACTTC; d_call: TRBD1; v_call: TRBV4-3; clone_size: NA; j_call: TRBJ2-7
cdr3_aa: CASSYTTTPDTQYF; cdr3_nt: TGTGCCAGCAGCTACACAACCACCCCAGATACGCAGTATTTT; d_call: NA; v_call: TRBV9; clone_size: NA; j_call: TRBJ2-3
cdr3_aa: CASSLRGFQETQYF; cdr3_nt: TGTGCCAGCAGCTTGCGGGGATTCCAAGAGACCCAGTACTTC; d_call: NA; v_call: TRBV7-9; clone_size: NA; j_call: TRBJ2-5
cdr3_aa: CASSRRDRDMNTEAFF; cdr3_nt: TGTGCCAGCAGTCGCCGGGACAGGGACATGAACACTGAAGCTTTCTTT; d_call: TRBD1; v_call: TRBV5-5; clone_size: once; j_call: TRBJ1-1
cdr3_aa: CASSQDTGGSYNEQFF; cdr3_nt: TGTGCCAGCAGCCAAGATACGGGGGGATCCTACAATGAGCAGTTCTTC; d_call: TRBD2; v_call: TRBV4-2; clone_size: NA; j_call: TRBJ2-1
cdr3_aa: CASSLGREAFF; cdr3_nt: TGTGCCAGCAGTTTGGGGCGTGAAGCTTTCTTT; d_call: NA; v_call: TRBV28; clone_size: NA; j_call: TRBJ1-1
cdr3_aa: CASSFSGGVVGELFF; cdr3_nt: TGTGCCAGCAGCTTTAGCGGGGGGGTCGTCGGGGAGCTGTTTTTT; d_call: TRBD2; v_call: TRBV7-6; clone_size: once; j_call: TRBJ2-2
cdr3_aa: CASSLAAGYPNEKLFF; cdr3_nt: TGTGCCAGCAGCTTAGCGGCGGGGTACCCGAATGAAAAACTGTTTTTT; d_call: NA; v_call: TRBV7-6; clone_size: once; j_call: TRBJ1-4
cdr3_aa: CASNQSDRTYEQYF; cdr3_nt: TGTGCCAGCAACCAAAGCGACAGGACCTACGAGCAGTACTTC; d_call: NA; v_call: TRBV11-3; clone_size: NA; j_call: TRBJ2-7
cdr3_aa: CASVNELGTGELFF; cdr3_nt: TGTGCCAGCGTAAATGAACTAGGCACCGGGGAGCTGTTTTTT; d_call: NA; v_call: TRBV5-4; clone_size: NA; j_call: TRBJ2-2
cdr3_aa: CASQGGMGYEQYF; cdr3_nt: TGTGCCTCCCAGGGGGGGATGGGCTACGAGCAGTACTTC; d_call: NA; v_call: TRBV2; clone_size: NA; j_call: TRBJ2-7
cdr3_aa: CASTKTRNSQETQYF; cdr3_nt: TGTGCCAGCACCAAGACCCGAAATTCCCAAGAGACCCAGTACTTC; d_call: NA; v_call: TRBV6-5; clone_size: NA; j_call: TRBJ2-5
cdr3_aa: CASSIGGDRAEAFF; cdr3_nt: TGTGCCAGTAGTATAGGCGGAGACAGGGCCGAAGCTTTCTTT; d_call: TRBD1; v_call: TRBV19; clone_size: NA; j_call: TRBJ1-1